This T cell receptor (beta chain) emerged from a study of T cells after yellow fever vaccination (dated 2019 in TCRdb). Notes on the research overall: The SMART-Seq v4 Ultra Low Input RNA kit was used to prepare libraries from fractions with low cell numbers. To track T-cell clones before and after primary and booster YFV17D yellow fever vaccination, bulk TCR alpha and beta repertoires were sequenced longitudinally. Blood samples were taken at several timepoints before and after primary and secondary immunization, and bulk PBMC replicates and cell subsets were isolated. Two healthy male donors, one aged 18 to 30 and one aged 30 to 40 years, made up the cohort. What the research found in general, with its limitations: Because abundant contaminating clonotypes from the bulk population could be contained in FACS-sorted repertoires, computational filtering was required. A small fraction of clonotypes showed up in both the CD4 and CD8 compartments, probably as a result of convergent recombination. Compared with the primary T-cell response, the secondary T-cell response was faster but weaker, reaching its peak on day 5 rather than on day 15. Most clones expanded after primary vaccination (approximately 95% of CD4 and 88% of CD8) were re-detected after the booster, suggesting that broad memory maintenance occurred. The study included only two donors, which limits how far the findings can be generalized.

In the germline V gene (reference sequence), CDR1 corresponds to LNHDA and CDR2 to SQIVND. Trimming costs V 1 base and J 4 bases, and their ends lie 2 bases apart. Including the terminal cysteine and phenylalanine, the CDR3 comprises 12 residues. Only the CDR3 DNA stays, 36 bases, in frame from base 1. TCR cDNA was made using 5'RACE template switching, a step that added a universal primer site and unique molecular identifiers. Priming for cDNA synthesis came from both the TCR alpha and TCR beta constant segments. Library amplification used two PCR steps, and the second PCR step added sample barcodes and sequencing adapters. Sequencing of the libraries was done on either Illumina HiSeq 2500 (2x100 bp) or NovaSeq (2x150 bp). The paper's processing steps were these. MIGEC handled demultiplexing of reads and collapsing into UMI consensus sequences, while MiXCR performed V(D)J alignment. Vaccine-responding clonotypes were identified with edgeR using replicate PBMC samples, with FDR below 0.01 and a log2 fold change above 5 up to day 15 being required. Each bulk clonotype received a CD4 or CD8 identity based on whether the sequenced CD4 or CD8 repertoire contained that clonotype at higher abundance. TCRdb reran the public reads through fastp at Q25 and MiXCR, keeping productive beta chains. All rows with the same CDR3 protein become a single entry with the most common DNA and genes. The authors' filters were not applied to this entry. The sample yields roughly 63,000 distinct CDR3 sequences; 6% to 7.5% were counted once. The ten top clones hold 35% to 40% of the sample.

This specimen's treatment or condition label, per the study, means: live attenuated yellow fever vaccine strain. PBMCs were isolated from peripheral blood using a standard Ficoll-Paque protocol. Dynabeads CD4 and CD8 positive selection kits were used to isolate CD4 and CD8 T-cell fractions. TriZol was used to extract RNA from bulk PBMCs, CD4 and CD8 fractions, and dextramer-positive and dextramer-negative fractions. There are many counts of this clonotype. Its antigen remains undetermined. Within one base of it there is no much larger clone, and no base qualities were kept. Here the chain combines TRBV19 and TRBJ2-1; the D gene is unclear. The input for sequencing was CD8+ T cells sorted from PBMCs, taken 15 days after the yellow fever booster vaccination. The receptor's source is a man aged 30 to 39 who received the YFV17D yellow fever vaccine. Here is the DNA: TGTGCCAGTAGTATAGGTTACAATGAGCAGTTCTTC. Translated, it gives CASSIGYNEQFF.